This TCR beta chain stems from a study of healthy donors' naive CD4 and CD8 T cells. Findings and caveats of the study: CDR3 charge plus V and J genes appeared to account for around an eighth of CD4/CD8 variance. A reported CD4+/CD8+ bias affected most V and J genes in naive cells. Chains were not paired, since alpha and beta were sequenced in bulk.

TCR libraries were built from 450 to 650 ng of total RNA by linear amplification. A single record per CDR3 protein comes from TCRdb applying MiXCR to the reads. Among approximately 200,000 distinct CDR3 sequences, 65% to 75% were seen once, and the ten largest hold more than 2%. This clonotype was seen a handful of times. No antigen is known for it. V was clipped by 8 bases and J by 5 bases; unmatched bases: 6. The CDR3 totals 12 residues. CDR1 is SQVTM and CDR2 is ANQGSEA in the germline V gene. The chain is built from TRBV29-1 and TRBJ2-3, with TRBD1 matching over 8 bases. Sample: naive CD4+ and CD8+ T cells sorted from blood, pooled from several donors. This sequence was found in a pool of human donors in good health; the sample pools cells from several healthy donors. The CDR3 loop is CSSWTGLDTQYF. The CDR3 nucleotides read TGCAGCTCATGGACAGGGCTAGATACGCAGTATTTT.